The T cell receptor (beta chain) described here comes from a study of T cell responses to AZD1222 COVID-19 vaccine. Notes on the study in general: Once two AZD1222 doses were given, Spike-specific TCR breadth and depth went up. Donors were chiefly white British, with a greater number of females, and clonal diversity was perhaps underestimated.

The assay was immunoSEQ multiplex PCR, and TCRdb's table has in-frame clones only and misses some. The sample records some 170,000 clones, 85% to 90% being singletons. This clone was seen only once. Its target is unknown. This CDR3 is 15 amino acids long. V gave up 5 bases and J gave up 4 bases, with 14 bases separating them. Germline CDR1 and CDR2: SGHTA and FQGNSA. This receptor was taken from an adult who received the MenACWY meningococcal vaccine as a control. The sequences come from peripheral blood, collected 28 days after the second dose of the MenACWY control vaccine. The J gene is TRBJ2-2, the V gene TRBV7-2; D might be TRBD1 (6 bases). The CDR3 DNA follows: TGTGCCAGCAGCCCCGACAGGTTAAGCACCGGGGAGCTGTTTTTT. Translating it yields CASSPDRLSTGELFF.